Below are 31 T cell receptor beta chains sequenced from a single sample in a study of human T cells and chemical hapten exposure. TCRdb ran MiXCR on the RACE reads and lists one entry per CDR3 protein. The sample records 45,000 to 60,000 distinct CDR3 sequences, around 12% being singletons. Time point in this sample: patch test 3, about 24 weeks after DPC sensitization. Treatment noted: therapeutic diphenylcyclopropenone sensitization with weekly scalp DPC. The sample here was whole blood, taken in connection with sensitization to the hapten diphenylcyclopropenone (DPC). Receptors were obtained from a man in his thirties or forties with alopecia areata. Some clones in this sample may be carry-over from other donors' samples.

This clonotype showed up many times. This chain uses TRBV11-2 with TRBJ1-4; D gene uncertain. V was clipped by 3 bases and J by 11 bases, with 13 bases between them. The length of the CDR3 is 13 residues. CDR1 and CDR2 from the germline V gene are SGHAT and FQNNGV. Here the CDR3 reads CASSLVLESKLFF. The DNA of the CDR3 is TGTGCCAGCAGCTTGGTTTTGGAGAGCAAACTGTTTTTT.

This clonotype has at least ten counts. The V gene is TRBV19, the J gene TRBJ1-2; D unresolved. This CDR3 has 12 amino acids. Trimming removed 11 bases from V and 8 bases from J, with 18 bases in between. Germline CDR1 LNHDA, CDR2 SQIVND (reference sequence). CDR3 in amino acids: CASEYFSGGYTF. CDR3 bases: TGTGCCTCAGAGTACTTCTCTGGGGGCTACACCTTC.

This clonotype was found many times. This chain connects TRBV11-2 to TRBJ1-5; D not certain. Trimming removed 1 base at V and 2 bases at J, with 3 bases between. Germline loops: CDR1 SGHAT, CDR2 FQNNGV. The CDR3 extends over 13 amino acids. This CDR3 is CASSLAGNQPQHF. The CDR3 DNA is TGTGCCAGCAGCTTAGCTGGCAATCAGCCCCAGCATTTT.

This clonotype was seen repeatedly, ten times or more. J is TRBJ1-3 and V is TRBV20-1, with 8 nucleotides matching TRBD1. Germline lookup yields CDR1 DFQATT and CDR2 SNEGSKA (reference sequence). V lost 1 base, J lost 1 base, and 3 bases stayed unmatched. The CDR3 contains 15 residues. CDR3 in amino acids: CSARGTGPSGNTIYF. CDR3 bases: TGCAGTGCTAGAGGGACAGGGCCATCTGGAAACACCATATATTTT.

A note on this clonotype: A read error may explain this, as a much larger clone is one base away. This chain joins TRBV7-3 and TRBJ2-5; 7 positions match TRBD1. CDR1 and CDR2 (germline): SGHTA, FQGTGA. CDR3 length equals 17 residues. Here the CDR3 DNA reads TGTTCCAGCAGCTTAACTCATTCCCCGGGACAGCAAGAGACCCAGTACTTC. Protein: CSSSLTHSPGQQETQYF.

This clonotype turned up a few times. The rearrangement uses TRBV5-4 and TRBJ1-1; D might be TRBD1 (6 bases). Trimming stripped 4 bases from V and 1 base from J, with 11 bases between. CDR1 is SGHNT and CDR2 is YYREEE in the germline V gene (reference sequence). The CDR3 extends over 14 amino acids. DNA of the CDR3: TGTGCCAGCAGCAAACGACAGGAGAACACTGAAGCTTTCTTT. As protein: CASSKRQENTEAFF.

The chain joins TRBV20-1 to TRBJ2-3; D gene uncertain. The germline CDR1 and CDR2 sequences are DFQATT and SNEGSKA (reference sequence). The CDR3 totals 13 residues. V gave up 3 bases and J gave up 0 bases, with 7 bases separating them. The CDR3: CSASNPSTDTQYF. The DNA of the CDR3 is TGCAGTGCTAGTAACCCTAGCACAGATACGCAGTATTTT.

This clonotype was counted between two and nine times. The rearrangement uses TRBV6-4 and TRBJ2-3; D gene uncertain. CDR3 size: 14 residues. V was clipped by 0 bases and J by 5 bases, with 9 bases between them. Germline lookup yields CDR1 MRHNA and CDR2 SNTAGT. The CDR3 bases are TGTGCCAGCAGTGACTCTAGAGGCGGAGATACGCAGTATTTT. Its protein is CASSDSRGGDTQYF.

This clonotype was counted a few times. This chain links TRBV7-6 with TRBJ1-1, with D possibly matching TRBD1 (5 bases). This CDR3 is 17 amino acids long. The V end was cut by 5 bases, the J end by 1 base, with 20 bases between. Looked up from germline, CDR1 is SGHVS and CDR2 is FNYEAQ. DNA of the CDR3: TGTGCCAGCAGCCTGATGGGGAGGGCGGGGACGAACACTGAAGCTTTCTTT. Amino acids: CASSLMGRAGTNTEAFF. The whole variable domain, remainder taken from reference TRBV7-6 and TRBJ1-1, is GAGVSQSPRYKVTKRGQDVALRCDPISGHVSLYWYRQALGQGPEFLTYFNYEAQQDKSGLPNDRFSAERPEGSISTLTIQRTEQRDSAMYRCASSLMGRAGTNTEAFFGQGTRLTVV.

V and J are TRBV28 and TRBJ1-2; D may be TRBD1 (5 bases). Germline CDR1 is MDHEN and CDR2 is SYDVKM. Trimming pared 5 bases from V and 4 bases from J, leaving 11 bases between. The CDR3 length is 13 residues. The CDR3 region is CASSIDGGYGYTF. The CDR3 DNA sequence: TGTGCCAGCAGTATAGATGGGGGCTATGGCTACACCTTC.

Concerning this clonotype itself: A much larger clone is a single base away; this may be a read error. V is TRBV7-9 and J is TRBJ1-4, with TRBD1 as a possible D gene (5 bases). Deletions cut 5 bases from V and 7 bases from J, with 14 bases between. The CDR3 covers 14 residues. Germline-derived CDR1 and CDR2 are SEHNR and FQNEAQ (reference sequence). The CDR3 nucleotides read TGTGCCAGCAGCAACCGGGTCAGGGCTGAAAAACTGTTTTTT. Amino acids: CASSNRVRAEKLFF.

This clonotype was recorded at least ten times. The rearrangement uses TRBV7-6 and TRBJ2-3; 7 bases line up with TRBD2. The trim removed 5 bases at V and 1 base at J, leaving 9 bases unmatched. Germline loops: CDR1 SGHVS, CDR2 FNYEAQ. The CDR3 extends over 16 amino acids. The CDR3 protein is CASSLQGRGGTDTQYF. CDR3 DNA sequence: TGTGCCAGCAGCCTTCAGGGACGGGGGGGCACAGATACGCAGTATTTT. Full variable domain (rest looked up from reference TRBV7-6 and TRBJ2-3): GAGVSQSPRYKVTKRGQDVALRCDPISGHVSLYWYRQALGQGPEFLTYFNYEAQQDKSGLPNDRFSAERPEGSISTLTIQRTEQRDSAMYRCASSLQGRGGTDTQYFGPGTRLTVL.

This clonotype was observed at least ten times. This chain joins TRBV7-9 and TRBJ1-6; TRBD1 might be the D (6 bases). This CDR3 region has 15 residues. V lost 7 bases, J lost 7 bases, and 17 bases lay in between. CDR1 and CDR2 from the germline V gene are SEHNR and FQNEAQ (reference sequence). CDR3 amino acids: CASNPPTGTNSPLHF. The DNA for the CDR3 is TGTGCCAGCAACCCCCCCACAGGGACAAATTCACCCCTCCACTTT.

The V gene is TRBV3-1, the J gene TRBJ2-1; D is undetermined. Germline CDR1 reads LGHDT; CDR2 reads YNNKEL (reference sequence). The V gene lost 0 bases and the J gene lost 12 bases, with 12 bases spanning the gap. The CDR3 totals 13 residues. Here the CDR3 DNA reads TGTGCCAGCAGCCAAGATCTACCCTCCGGGCAGTTCTTC. Protein: CASSQDLPSGQFF.

This clonotype was observed at least ten times. The chain has TRBV20-1 and TRBJ2-2, with 14 bases lining up with TRBD2. The V and J ends lost 6 bases and 5 bases, in that order; junction bases with no gene match: 5. This CDR3 has 15 residues. CDR1 is DFQATT and CDR2 is SNEGSKA in the germline V gene (reference sequence). The DNA for the CDR3 is TGCAGTGCAAACCGACTAGCGGGGGGGACCGGGGAGCTGTTTTTT. As protein: CSANRLAGGTGELFF.

V gene TRBV11-3 combines with J gene TRBJ2-1; TRBD2 matches at 11 bases. From germline, CDR1 is SGHNT and CDR2 YENEEA. V was pared by 6 bases and J by 0 bases, with 4 bases of the junction left unmatched. This CDR3 region has 16 residues. As DNA, the CDR3 is TGTGCCAGCAGTTCCCTAGCGGGGGGCTCCTACAATGAGCAGTTCTTC. It codes for CASSSLAGGSYNEQFF. The full variable domain, with the rest looked up from reference TRBV11-3 and TRBJ2-1, is EAGVVQSPRYKIIEKKQPVAFWCNPISGHNTLYWYLQNLGQGPELLIRYENEEAVDDSQLPKDRFSAERLKGVDSTLKIQPAELGDSAVYLCASSSLAGGSYNEQFFGPGTRLTVL.

This clonotype was detected a few times. The CDR3 sequence is CASSSDSLEQFF. The CDR3 nucleotides read TGTGCCAGCAGCTCCGACTCACTGGAGCAGTTCTTC. V gene TRBV7-9 combines with J gene TRBJ2-1; D remains unclear. Germline V gene sequence: CDR1 SEHNR, CDR2 FQNEAQ (reference sequence). The V gene lost 4 bases and the J gene lost 10 bases, with 11 bases spanning the gap. The CDR3 extends over 12 amino acids.

Ten or more counts support this clonotype. The genes are TRBV3-1 and TRBJ2-3; 7 bases agree with TRBD1. Losses at the gene ends were 1 base for V and 11 bases for J; bases not matched to a gene: 3. CDR3 length: 12 residues. Germline values: CDR1 LGHDT, CDR2 YNNKEL (reference sequence). CDR3 coding DNA: TGTGCCAGCAGCCAAGTCCGGGACAGGCAGTATTTT. Encoded protein: CASSQVRDRQYF.

This clonotype was detected ten times or more. V is TRBV24-1 and J is TRBJ2-5; D unclear. Germline assignment: CDR1 KGHDR and CDR2 SFDVKD. The V and J ends lost 3 bases and 4 bases respectively, with 14 bases between them. The CDR3 runs to 15 residues. The CDR3, as DNA: TGTGCCACCAGTGATGCCGTGGCAGGCCGAGAGACCCAGTACTTC. It encodes CATSDAVAGRETQYF.

A few counts support this clonotype. This chain uses TRBV10-3 with TRBJ1-1, with 8 bases that match TRBD1. J lost 1 base, V lost 8 bases, and 6 bases had no gene match. The CDR3 contains 14 residues. In germline, CDR1 is ENHRY, CDR2 SYGVKD. CDR3 protein: CAISSQGANTEAFF. The CDR3 coding sequence is TGTGCCATCTCCAGCCAGGGGGCGAACACTGAAGCTTTCTTT.

The chain combines TRBV28 with TRBJ2-7; D uncertain. Germline V gene sequence: CDR1 MDHEN, CDR2 SYDVKM. The CDR3 spans 12 residues. Deletions cut 6 bases from V and 3 bases from J, with 9 bases between. CDR3 sequence (DNA): TGTGCCAGCAGATGGAAGAACTACGAGCAGTACTTC. The encoded protein is CASRWKNYEQYF.

The sample holds many counts of this clonotype. V is TRBV20-1 and J is TRBJ1-1; no definite D call. The CDR3 is 11 residues long. Germline V gene sequence: CDR1 DFQATT, CDR2 SNEGSKA (reference sequence). The DNA of the CDR3 is TGCTCCTCCTTTTTAATCGGGTCGGCTTTCTTT. Translated, it gives CSSFLIGSAFF.

V and J are TRBV20-1 and TRBJ2-3; D is unclear. V lost 2 bases to trimming and J lost 2 bases, with 5 bases between them. The CDR3 is made up of 12 amino acids. CDR1 is DFQATT and CDR2 is SNEGSKA in the germline V gene (reference sequence). In nucleotides, the CDR3 is TGCAGTGCTAGATACTCCACAGATACGCAGTATTTT. This translates into CSARYSTDTQYF.

This chain joins TRBV19 and TRBJ2-5, with 13 positions matching TRBD2. This CDR3 region has 13 residues. The germline gives CDR1 LNHDA, CDR2 SQIVND (reference sequence). V lost 3 bases to trimming and J lost 11 bases; unmatched junction nucleotides: 3. For the CDR3, the DNA is TGTGCCAGTAGTATCGGACTAGCGGGGGTACAGTACTTC. Translated: CASSIGLAGVQYF.

This clonotype was counted between two and nine times. The chain recombines TRBV12-3 or TRBV12-4 with TRBJ1-1, with D possibly matching TRBD1 (5 bases). This CDR3 has 13 residues. V lost 7 bases to trimming and J lost 4 bases, with 13 bases between them. The CDR3 sequence: CASTLSQGTEAFF. The CDR3 coding sequence is TGTGCCAGCACCTTGTCGCAGGGCACTGAAGCTTTCTTT.

V and J are TRBV4-2 and TRBJ2-2; D is unresolved. Germline CDR1 LGHNA, CDR2 YNFKEQ. The length of the CDR3 is 15 residues. Trimming removed 2 bases at V and 8 bases at J, with 15 bases between. This CDR3 is CASSQNPTGLGELFF. DNA of the CDR3: TGTGCCAGCAGCCAAAACCCGACCGGTTTAGGGGAGCTGTTTTTT.

This clonotype was seen a handful of times. The V and J genes are TRBV27 and TRBJ1-1; the match to TRBD1 covers 12 bases. CDR3 length: 15 amino acids. V shed 5 bases and J 5 bases; nucleotides not matched to a gene: 6. The germline V gene encodes CDR1 MNHEY and CDR2 SMNVEV (reference sequence). In DNA, the CDR3 is TGTGCCAGCAGTCCGGGACAGGGGGCTAAGACTGAAGCTTTCTTT. This sequence encodes CASSPGQGAKTEAFF.

This clonotype was counted many times. The chain carries TRBV7-3 and TRBJ1-5, with 7 bases matching TRBD1. The CDR3 spans 14 residues. Losses at the gene ends were 5 bases for V and 4 bases for J; bases not matched to a gene: 5. Germline loops: CDR1 SGHTA, CDR2 FQGTGA. DNA for the CDR3: TGTGCCAGCAGCCTCACAGGGGAAAATCAGCCCCAGCATTTT. Protein product: CASSLTGENQPQHF.

This clonotype was picked up many times. The chain couples TRBV29-1 to TRBJ1-1; D is unresolved. The CDR3 loop spans 11 amino acids. Trimming took off 0 bases at V and 7 bases at J, with 6 bases between the two ends. Looked up from germline, CDR1 is SQVTM and CDR2 is ANQGSEA. In nucleotides, the CDR3 is TGCAGCGTTGAAGATCTGATTGAAGCTTTCTTT. Translating gives CSVEDLIEAFF.

V is TRBV7-8 and J is TRBJ2-3, with TRBD2 as a possible D gene (6 bases). The CDR3 is made up of 14 amino acids. CDR1 is SGHVS and CDR2 is FQNEAQ in the germline V gene. Trimming took off 3 bases at V and 2 bases at J, with 9 bases between the two ends. CDR3 DNA sequence: TGTGCCAGCAGCTTGCGGGACTTCACAGATACGCAGTATTTT. The encoded protein is CASSLRDFTDTQYF.

The chain uses TRBV10-3 and TRBJ1-1; tentatively, D is TRBD1 (5 bases). Germline V gives CDR1 ENHRY, CDR2 SYGVKD. The CDR3 has 11 amino acids. V shed 3 bases and J shed 6 bases, with 5 bases lying between them. The CDR3 protein is CAISEGAEAFF. In nucleotides, the CDR3 is TGTGCCATCAGTGAAGGGGCTGAAGCTTTCTTT.